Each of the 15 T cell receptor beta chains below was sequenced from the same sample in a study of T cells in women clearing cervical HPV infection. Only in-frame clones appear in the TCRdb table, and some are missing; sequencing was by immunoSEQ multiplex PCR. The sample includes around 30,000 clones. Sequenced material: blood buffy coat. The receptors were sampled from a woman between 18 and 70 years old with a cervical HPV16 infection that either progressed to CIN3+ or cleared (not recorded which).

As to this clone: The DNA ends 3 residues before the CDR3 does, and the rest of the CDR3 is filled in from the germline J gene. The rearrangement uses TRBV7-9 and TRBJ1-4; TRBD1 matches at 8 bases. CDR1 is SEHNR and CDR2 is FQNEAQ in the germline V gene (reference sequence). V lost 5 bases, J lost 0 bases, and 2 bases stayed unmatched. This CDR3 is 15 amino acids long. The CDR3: CASSTGGATNEKLFF. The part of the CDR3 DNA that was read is TGTGCCAGCAGCACAGGGGGTGCAACTAATGAAAAA.

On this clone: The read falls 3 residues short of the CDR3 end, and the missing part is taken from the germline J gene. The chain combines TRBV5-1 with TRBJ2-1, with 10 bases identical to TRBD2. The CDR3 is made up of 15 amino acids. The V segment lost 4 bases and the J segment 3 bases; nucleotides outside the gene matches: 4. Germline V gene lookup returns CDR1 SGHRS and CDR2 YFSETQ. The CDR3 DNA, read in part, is TGCGCCAGCAGCCGGAGCGGGGGGGACTACAATGAG. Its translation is CASSRSGGDYNE. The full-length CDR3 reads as CASSRSGGDYNEQFF.

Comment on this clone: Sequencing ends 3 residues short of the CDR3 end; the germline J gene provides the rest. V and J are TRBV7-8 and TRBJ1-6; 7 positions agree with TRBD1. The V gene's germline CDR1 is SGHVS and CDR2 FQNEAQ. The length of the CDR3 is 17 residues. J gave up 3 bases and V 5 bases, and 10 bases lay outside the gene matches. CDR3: CASSAGTEFNYNSPLHF. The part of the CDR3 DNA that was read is TGTGCCAGCAGCGCCGGGACAGAGTTTAACTATAATTCACCC.

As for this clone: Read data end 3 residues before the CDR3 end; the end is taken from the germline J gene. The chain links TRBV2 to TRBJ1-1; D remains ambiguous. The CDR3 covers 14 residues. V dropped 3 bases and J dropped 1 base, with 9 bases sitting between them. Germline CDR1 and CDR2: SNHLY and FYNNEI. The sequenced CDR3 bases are TGTGCCAGCAGTGACCTAGGAGGGAACACTGAA. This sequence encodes CASSDLGGNTE. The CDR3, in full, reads CASSDLGGNTEAFF.

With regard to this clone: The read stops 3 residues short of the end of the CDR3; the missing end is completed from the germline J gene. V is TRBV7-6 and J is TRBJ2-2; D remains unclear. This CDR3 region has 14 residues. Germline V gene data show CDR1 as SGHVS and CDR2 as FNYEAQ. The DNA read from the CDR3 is TGTGCCAGCAGCTTAAGTTCACCCCGCGAAAAG. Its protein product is CASSLSSPREK. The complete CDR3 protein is CASSLSSPREKLFF.

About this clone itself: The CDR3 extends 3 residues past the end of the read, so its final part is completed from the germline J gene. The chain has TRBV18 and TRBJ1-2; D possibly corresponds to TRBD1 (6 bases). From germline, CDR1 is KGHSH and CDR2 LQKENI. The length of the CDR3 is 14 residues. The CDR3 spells CASSPYRVSYDYTF. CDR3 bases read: TGTGCCAGCTCACCCTACAGGGTATCTTACGAC.

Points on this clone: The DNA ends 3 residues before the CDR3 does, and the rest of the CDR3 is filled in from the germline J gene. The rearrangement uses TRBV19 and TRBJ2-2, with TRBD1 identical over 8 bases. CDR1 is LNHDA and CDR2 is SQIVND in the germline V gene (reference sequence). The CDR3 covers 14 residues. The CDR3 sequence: CASSNDRGYEKLFF. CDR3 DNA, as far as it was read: TGTGCCAGTAGTAATGACAGGGGTTACGAAAAG.

The CDR3 DNA, read in part, is TGTGCCAGCAGCCTACAACGACAAGAGACC. Translating it yields CASSLQRQET. The complete CDR3 protein is CASSLQRQETQYF. The chain links TRBV4-2 to TRBJ2-5; D is unclear. The missing CDR3 end, 3 residues past where the read stops, is filled in from the germline J gene. The germline V gene has CDR1 LGHNA and CDR2 YNFKEQ. The V gene lost 4 bases and the J gene lost 2 bases, with 8 bases spanning the gap. This CDR3 has 13 amino acids.

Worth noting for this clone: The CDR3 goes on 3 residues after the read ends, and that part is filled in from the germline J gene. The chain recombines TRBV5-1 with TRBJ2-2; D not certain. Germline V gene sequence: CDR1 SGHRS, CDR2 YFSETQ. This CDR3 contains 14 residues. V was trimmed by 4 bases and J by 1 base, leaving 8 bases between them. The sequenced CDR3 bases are TGCGCCAGCAGCCAGACACTGAACACCGGGGAG. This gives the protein CASSQTLNTGE. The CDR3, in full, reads CASSQTLNTGELFF.

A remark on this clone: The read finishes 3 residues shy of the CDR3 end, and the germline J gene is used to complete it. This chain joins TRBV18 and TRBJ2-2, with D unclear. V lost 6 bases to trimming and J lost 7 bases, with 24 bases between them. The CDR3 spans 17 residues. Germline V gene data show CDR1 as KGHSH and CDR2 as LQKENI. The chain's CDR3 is CASSQDPPRFVFGELFF. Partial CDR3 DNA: TGTGCCAGCTCGCAAGATCCACCTCGGTTTGTGTTCGGGGAG. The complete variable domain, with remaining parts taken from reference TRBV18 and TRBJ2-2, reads NAGVMQNPRHLVRRRGQEARLRCSPMKGHSHVYWYRQLPEEGLKFMVYLQKENIIDESGMPKERFSAEFPKEGPSILRIQQVVRGDSAAYFCASSQDPPRFVFGELFFGEGSRLTVL.

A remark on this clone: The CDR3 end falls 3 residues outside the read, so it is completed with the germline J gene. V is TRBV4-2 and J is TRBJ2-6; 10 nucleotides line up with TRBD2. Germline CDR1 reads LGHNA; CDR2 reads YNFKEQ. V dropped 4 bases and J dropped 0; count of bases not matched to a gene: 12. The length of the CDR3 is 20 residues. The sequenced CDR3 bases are TGTGCCAGCAGCCTATCTAGCGGGGGACCCAGCAGCTCTGGGGCCAACGTC. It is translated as CASSLSSGGPSSSGANV. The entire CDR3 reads CASSLSSGGPSSSGANVLTF.

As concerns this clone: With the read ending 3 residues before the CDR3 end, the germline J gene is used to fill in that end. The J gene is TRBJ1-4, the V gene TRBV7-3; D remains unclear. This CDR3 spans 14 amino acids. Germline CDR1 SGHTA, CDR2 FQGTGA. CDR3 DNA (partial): TGTGCCAGCAGCTTAAGAGCCCCCAATTCACCA. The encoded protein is CASSLRAPNSP. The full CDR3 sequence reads CASSLRAPNSPLFF.

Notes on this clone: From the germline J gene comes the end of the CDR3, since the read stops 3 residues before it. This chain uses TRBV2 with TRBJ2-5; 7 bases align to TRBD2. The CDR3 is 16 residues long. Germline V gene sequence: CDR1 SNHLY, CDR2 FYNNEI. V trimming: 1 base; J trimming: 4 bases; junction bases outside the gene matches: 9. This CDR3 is CASSEVRLAVGETQYF. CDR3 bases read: TGTGCCAGCAGTGAAGTGCGGCTAGCGGTTGGAGAGACC.

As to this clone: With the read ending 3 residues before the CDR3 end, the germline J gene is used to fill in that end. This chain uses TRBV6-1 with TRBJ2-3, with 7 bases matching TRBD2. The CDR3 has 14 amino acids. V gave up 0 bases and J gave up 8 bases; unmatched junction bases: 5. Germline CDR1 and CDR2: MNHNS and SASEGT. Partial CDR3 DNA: TGTGCCAGCAGTGAAGCGACTAGCAGAGGTACG. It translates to CASSEATSRGT. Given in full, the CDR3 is CASSEATSRGTQYF.

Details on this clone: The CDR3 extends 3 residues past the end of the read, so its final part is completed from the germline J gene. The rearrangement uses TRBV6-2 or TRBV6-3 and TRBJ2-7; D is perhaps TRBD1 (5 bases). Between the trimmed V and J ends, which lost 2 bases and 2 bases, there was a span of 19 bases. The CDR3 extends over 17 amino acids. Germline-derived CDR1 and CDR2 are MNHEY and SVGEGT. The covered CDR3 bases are TGTGCCAGCAGTTACGTCCTGCGTTCAGGGAAAACCTACGAG. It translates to CASSYVLRSGKTYE. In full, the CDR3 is CASSYVLRSGKTYEQYF.